This TCR beta chain was found in a study of OX40 agonist ivuxolimab in advanced cancers. On the study more broadly: The patients received agonistic anti-OX40 (CD134) antibody ivuxolimab.

Only in-frame clones appear in the TCRdb table, and some are missing; sequencing was by immunoSEQ multiplex PCR. The table has about 26,000 clones, around four fifths seen once. The ends lost 5 bases at V and 4 bases at J; junction bases unmatched: 7. CDR1 and CDR2 (germline): LNHDA, SQIVND (reference sequence). CDR3 length equals 16 residues. This chain links TRBV19 with TRBJ2-3, with 12 positions matching TRBD2. The origin of this receptor is an adult with an advanced solid tumor such as melanoma, head and neck, liver or kidney cancer. This specimen was CD4+ or CD8+ T cells sorted from blood, taken in a trial of the OX40 agonist ivuxolimab. The CDR3 reads CASSHRLAGAPDTQYF. The CDR3 DNA is TGTGCCAGTAGTCACCGACTAGCGGGGGCCCCAGATACGCAGTATTTT. The whole variable domain, remainder taken from reference TRBV19 and TRBJ2-3, is DGGITQSPKYLFRKEGQNVTLSCEQNLNHDAMYWYRQDPGQGLRLIYYSQIVNDFQKGDIAEGYSVSREKKESFPLTVTSAQKNPTAFYLCASSHRLAGAPDTQYFGPGTRLTVL.